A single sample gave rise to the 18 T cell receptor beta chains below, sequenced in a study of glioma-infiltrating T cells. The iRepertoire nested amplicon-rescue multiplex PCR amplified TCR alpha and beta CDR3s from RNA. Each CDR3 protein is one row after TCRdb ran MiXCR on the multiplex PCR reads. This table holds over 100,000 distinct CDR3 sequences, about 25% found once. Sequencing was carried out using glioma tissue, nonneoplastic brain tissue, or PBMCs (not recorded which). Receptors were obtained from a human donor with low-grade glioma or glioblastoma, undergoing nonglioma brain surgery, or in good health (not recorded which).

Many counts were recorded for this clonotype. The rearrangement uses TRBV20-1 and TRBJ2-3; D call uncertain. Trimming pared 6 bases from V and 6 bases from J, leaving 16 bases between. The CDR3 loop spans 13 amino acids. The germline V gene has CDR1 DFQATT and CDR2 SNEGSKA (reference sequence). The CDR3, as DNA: TGCAGTGCGAGCCGTCGGGCCTCGGATACGCAGTATTTT. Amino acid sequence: CSASRRASDTQYF.

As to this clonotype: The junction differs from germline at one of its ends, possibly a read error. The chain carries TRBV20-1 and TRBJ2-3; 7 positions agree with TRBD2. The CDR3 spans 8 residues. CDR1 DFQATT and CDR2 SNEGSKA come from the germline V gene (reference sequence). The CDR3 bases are TGCAGCGCTAGCGGCAGGTATTTT. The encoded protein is CSASGRYF.

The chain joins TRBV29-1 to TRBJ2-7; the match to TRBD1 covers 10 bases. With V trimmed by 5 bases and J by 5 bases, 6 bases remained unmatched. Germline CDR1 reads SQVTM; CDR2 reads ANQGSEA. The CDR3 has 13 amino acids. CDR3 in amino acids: CSVSGQGKNEQYF. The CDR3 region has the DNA TGCAGCGTTTCGGGACAGGGGAAAAACGAGCAGTACTTC.

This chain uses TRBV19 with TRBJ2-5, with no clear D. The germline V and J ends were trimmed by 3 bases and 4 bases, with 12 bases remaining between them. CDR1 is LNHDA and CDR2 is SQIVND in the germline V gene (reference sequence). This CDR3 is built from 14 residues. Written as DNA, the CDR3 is TGTGCCAGTAGTATTCGGTTAGGGCGAGAGACCCAGTACTTC. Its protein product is CASSIRLGRETQYF. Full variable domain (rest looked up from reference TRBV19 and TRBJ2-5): DGGITQSPKYLFRKEGQNVTLSCEQNLNHDAMYWYRQDPGQGLRLIYYSQIVNDFQKGDIAEGYSVSREKKESFPLTVTSAQKNPTAFYLCASSIRLGRETQYFGPGTRLLVL.

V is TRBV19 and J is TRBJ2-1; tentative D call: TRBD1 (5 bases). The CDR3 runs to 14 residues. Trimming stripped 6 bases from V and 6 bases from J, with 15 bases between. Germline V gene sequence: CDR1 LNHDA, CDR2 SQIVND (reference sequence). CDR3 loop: CASSSGQTVNEQFF. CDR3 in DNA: TGTGCCAGTAGCTCCGGACAAACCGTCAATGAGCAGTTCTTC.

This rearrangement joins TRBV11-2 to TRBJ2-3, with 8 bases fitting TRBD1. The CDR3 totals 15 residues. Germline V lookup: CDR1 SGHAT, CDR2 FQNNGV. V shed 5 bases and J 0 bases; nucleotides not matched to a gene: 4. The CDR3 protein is CASSPRTGSTDTQYF. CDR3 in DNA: TGTGCCAGCAGCCCCCGGACAGGGAGCACAGATACGCAGTATTTT.

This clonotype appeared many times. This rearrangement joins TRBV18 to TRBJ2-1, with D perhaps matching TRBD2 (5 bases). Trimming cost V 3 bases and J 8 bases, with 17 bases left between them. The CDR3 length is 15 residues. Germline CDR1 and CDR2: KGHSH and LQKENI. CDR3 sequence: CASSPGVNSLDEQFF. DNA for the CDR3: TGTGCCAGCTCACCCGGGGTAAACAGTCTCGATGAGCAGTTCTTC. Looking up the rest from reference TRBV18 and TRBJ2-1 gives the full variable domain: NAGVMQNPRHLVRRRGQEARLRCSPMKGHSHVYWYRQLPEEGLKFMVYLQKENIIDESGMPKERFSAEFPKEGPSILRIQQVVRGDSAAYFCASSPGVNSLDEQFFGPGTRLTVL.

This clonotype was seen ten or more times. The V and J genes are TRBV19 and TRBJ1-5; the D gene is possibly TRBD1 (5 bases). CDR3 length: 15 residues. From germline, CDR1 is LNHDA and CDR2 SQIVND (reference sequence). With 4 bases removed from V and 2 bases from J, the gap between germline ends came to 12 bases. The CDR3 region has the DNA TGTGCCAGTAGTAGAGGCAGGGAGGGCAATCAGCCCCAGCATTTT. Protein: CASSRGREGNQPQHF.

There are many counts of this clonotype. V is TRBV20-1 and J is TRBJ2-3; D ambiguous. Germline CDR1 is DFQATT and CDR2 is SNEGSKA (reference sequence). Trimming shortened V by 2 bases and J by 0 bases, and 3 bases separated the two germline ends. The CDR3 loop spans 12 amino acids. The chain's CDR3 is CSARSSTDTQYF. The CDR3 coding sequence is TGCAGTGCTAGATCCAGCACAGATACGCAGTATTTT.

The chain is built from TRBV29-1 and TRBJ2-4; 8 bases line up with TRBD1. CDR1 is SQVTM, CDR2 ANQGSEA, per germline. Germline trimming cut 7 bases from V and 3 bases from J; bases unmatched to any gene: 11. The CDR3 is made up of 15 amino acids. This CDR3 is CSAGGQVLGKNIQYF. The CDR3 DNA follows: TGCAGCGCTGGGGGACAGGTCCTAGGCAAAAACATTCAGTACTTC.

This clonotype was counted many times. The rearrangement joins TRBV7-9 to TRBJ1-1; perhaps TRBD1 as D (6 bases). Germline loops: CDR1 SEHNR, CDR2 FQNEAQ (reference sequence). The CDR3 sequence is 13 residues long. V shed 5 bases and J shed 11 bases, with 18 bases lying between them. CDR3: CASSPENRDLAFF. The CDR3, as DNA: TGTGCCAGCAGCCCTGAGAACAGGGACTTGGCTTTCTTT.

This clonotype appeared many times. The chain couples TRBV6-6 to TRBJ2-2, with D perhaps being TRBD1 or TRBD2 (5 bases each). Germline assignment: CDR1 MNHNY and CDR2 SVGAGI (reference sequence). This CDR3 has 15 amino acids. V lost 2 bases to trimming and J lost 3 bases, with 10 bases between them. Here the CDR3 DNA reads TGTGCCAGCAGTTACAAGCAGGGAGACACCGGGGAGCTGTTTTTT. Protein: CASSYKQGDTGELFF.

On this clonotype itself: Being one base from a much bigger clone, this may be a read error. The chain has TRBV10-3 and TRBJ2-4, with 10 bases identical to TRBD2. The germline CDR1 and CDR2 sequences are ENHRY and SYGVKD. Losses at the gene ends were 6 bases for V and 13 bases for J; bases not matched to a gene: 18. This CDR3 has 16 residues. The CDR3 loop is CAISSLGLAIDNEQYF. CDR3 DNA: TGTGCCATCAGCTCCCTGGGACTAGCGATAGACAATGAGCAGTACTTC.

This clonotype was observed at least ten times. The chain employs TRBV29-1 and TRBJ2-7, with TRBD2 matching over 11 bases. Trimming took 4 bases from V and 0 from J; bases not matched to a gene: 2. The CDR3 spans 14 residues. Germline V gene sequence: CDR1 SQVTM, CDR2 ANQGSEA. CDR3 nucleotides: TGCAGCGTTGTTAGCGGGAGGGCCTCCTACGAGCAGTACTTC. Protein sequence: CSVVSGRASYEQYF.

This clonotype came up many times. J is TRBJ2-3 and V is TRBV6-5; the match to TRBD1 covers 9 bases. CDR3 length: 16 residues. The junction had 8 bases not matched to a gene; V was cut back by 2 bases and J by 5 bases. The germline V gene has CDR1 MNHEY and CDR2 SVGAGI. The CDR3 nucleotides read TGTGCCAGCAGTTACGCCCGGGACAGGGTCGTAGATACGCAGTATTTT. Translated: CASSYARDRVVDTQYF.

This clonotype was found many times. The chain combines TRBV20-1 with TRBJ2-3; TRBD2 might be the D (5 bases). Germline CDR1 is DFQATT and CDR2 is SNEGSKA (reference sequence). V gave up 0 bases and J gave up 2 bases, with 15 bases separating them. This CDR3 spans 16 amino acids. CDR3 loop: CSARDQLGRTTDTQYF. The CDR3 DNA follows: TGCAGTGCTAGAGATCAATTAGGGAGAACCACAGATACGCAGTATTTT.

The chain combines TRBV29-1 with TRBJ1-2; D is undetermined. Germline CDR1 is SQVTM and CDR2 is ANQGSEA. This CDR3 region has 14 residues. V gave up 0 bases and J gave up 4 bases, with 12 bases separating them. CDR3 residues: CSVEEGGIGYGYTF. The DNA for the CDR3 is TGCAGCGTTGAAGAGGGAGGGATCGGCTATGGCTACACCTTC.

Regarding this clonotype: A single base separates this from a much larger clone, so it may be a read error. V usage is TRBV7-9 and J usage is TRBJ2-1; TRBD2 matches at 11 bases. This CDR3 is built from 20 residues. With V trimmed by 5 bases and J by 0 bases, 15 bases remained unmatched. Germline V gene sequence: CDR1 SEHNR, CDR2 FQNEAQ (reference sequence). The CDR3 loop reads CASSARASGGPMSSYNEQFF. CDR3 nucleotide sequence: TGTGCCAGCAGCGCGCGGGCTAGCGGGGGGCCTATGAGCTCCTACAATGAGCAGTTCTTC.